The TCR beta chain described here comes from a study of beta chain features in type 1 diabetes. The study, taken as a whole, reports: More deletions and fewer insertions at VDJ junctions were seen in type 1 diabetes patients. When cDNA is sequenced, cells with high TCR expression could be over-represented.

Expressed TCRB transcripts got sequenced, as all isolated RNA was reverse transcribed. Sequencing used immunoSEQ multiplex PCR; TCRdb keeps in-frame clones, though not all of them. The top ten clones hold 0.45% of a sample with tens of thousands of clones, 30% to 35% of them seen once. Germline CDR1 and CDR2: SGHDN and FVKESK. V lost 1 base, J lost 3 bases, and 3 bases stayed unmatched. This CDR3 spans 15 amino acids. Each sorted fraction was over 95% pure. This clone was counted only a few times. Antigen unknown. Material for sequencing was stem cell memory CD4+ T cells from blood. The source is a woman under 30 in good health. This chain links TRBV14 with TRBJ1-5; TRBD1 matches at 7 bases. As DNA, the CDR3 is TGTGCCAGCAGCCAAGGGGACAGTGCCAATCAGCCCCAGCATTTT. Protein product: CASSQGDSANQPQHF.